This T cell receptor beta chain is drawn from a study of shared clonotypes between healthy human individuals. Overall study findings and caveats: Clonotype sharing among the donors was expected to vary with sequencing depth.

A word on this clone: Its target is unknown.

The CDR3 contains 16 residues. V gave up 7 bases and J gave up 4 bases; unmatched junction bases: 10. From germline, CDR1 is MDHEN and CDR2 SYDVKM. Across several immunoSEQ plates, the genomic DNA of each subset was split evenly. Original processing methods: Filtering differed, since immunoSEQ gave only junction sequences and no quality scores. Libraries were prepared by immunoSEQ multiplex PCR; TCRdb keeps only in-frame clonotypes and omits some of them. The V and J calls and clone size come from that table; D and trimming were worked out from the DNA. Among 400,000 to 600,000 clones, approximately 94% were seen once, and the ten largest hold approximately 0.067%.

The chain is built from TRBV28 and TRBJ2-5; 12 positions agree with TRBD1. Sample: naive CD4+ T cells sorted from blood. The sample's subset: CD45RA+ positively selected. This clonotype was sampled from a woman aged 25 to 39 in good health. CDR3 nucleotides: TGTGCCAGCAAAACCTCGGGACAGGGGGCCGTAGAGACCCAGTACTTC. As protein: CASKTSGQGAVETQYF.